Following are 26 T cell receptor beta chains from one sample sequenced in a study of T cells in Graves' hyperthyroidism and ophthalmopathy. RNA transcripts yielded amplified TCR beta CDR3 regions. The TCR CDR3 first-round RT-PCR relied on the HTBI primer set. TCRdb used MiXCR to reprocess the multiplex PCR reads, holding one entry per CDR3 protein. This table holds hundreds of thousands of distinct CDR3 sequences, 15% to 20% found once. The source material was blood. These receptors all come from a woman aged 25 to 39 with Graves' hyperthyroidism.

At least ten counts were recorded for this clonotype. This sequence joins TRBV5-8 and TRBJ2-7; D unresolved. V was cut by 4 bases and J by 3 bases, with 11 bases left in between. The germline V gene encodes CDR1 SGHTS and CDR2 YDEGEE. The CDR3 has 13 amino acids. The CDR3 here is CASSPGGVYEQYF. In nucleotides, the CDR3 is TGTGCCAGCAGCCCGGGTGGAGTCTACGAGCAGTACTTC.

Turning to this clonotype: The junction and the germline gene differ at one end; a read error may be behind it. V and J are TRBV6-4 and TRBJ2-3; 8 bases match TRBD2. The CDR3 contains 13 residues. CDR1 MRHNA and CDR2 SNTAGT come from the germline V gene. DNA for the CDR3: TGTGCCAGCAGCCAGCGGGAGACAGATGCGCAGTATTTT. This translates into CASSQRETDAQYF.

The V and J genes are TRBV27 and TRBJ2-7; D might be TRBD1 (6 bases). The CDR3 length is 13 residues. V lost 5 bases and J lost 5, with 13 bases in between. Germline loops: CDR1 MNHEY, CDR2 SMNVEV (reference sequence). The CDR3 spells CASSTLQGDEQYF. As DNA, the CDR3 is TGTGCCAGCAGTACCTTACAGGGAGACGAGCAGTACTTC.

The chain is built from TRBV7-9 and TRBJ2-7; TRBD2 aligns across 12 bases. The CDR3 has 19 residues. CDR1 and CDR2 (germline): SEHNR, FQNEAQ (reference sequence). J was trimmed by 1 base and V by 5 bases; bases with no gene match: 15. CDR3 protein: CASSPRLAGDGGASYEQYF. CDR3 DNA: TGTGCCAGCAGCCCCCGACTAGCGGGAGATGGCGGTGCGTCCTACGAGCAGTACTTC.

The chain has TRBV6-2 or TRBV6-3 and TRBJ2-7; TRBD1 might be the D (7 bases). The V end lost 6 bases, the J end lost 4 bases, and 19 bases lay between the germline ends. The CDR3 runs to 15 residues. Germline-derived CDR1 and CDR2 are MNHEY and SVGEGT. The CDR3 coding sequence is TGTGCCAGCAGCCAAAGGGGGCGGGGCCCATACGAGCAGTACTTC. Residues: CASSQRGRGPYEQYF.

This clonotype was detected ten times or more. The CDR3 region has the DNA TGTGCCAGCAGTTTATTATCAGGGGACAGGGGGGCCGAGCAGTACTTC. Translation gives CASSLLSGDRGAEQYF. This chain links TRBV28 with TRBJ2-7, with 11 bases fitting TRBD1. The CDR3 has 16 residues. The trim removed 1 base at V and 6 bases at J, leaving 8 bases unmatched. Germline loops: CDR1 MDHEN, CDR2 SYDVKM.

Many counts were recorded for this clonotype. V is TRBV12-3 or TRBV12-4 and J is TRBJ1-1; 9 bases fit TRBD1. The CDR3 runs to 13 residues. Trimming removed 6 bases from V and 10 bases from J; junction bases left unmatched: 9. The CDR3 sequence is CASRQGALSVAFF. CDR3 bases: TGTGCCAGCAGACAGGGGGCGCTGTCCGTAGCTTTCTTT.

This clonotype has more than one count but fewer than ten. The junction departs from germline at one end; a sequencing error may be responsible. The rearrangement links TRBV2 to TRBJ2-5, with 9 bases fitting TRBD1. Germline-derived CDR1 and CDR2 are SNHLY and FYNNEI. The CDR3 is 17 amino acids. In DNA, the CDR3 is TGTGCCAGCAGTTCCGGGACAGGGAGGCCCCTCCAAGAGGCCCAGTACTTC. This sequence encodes CASSSGTGRPLQEAQYF.

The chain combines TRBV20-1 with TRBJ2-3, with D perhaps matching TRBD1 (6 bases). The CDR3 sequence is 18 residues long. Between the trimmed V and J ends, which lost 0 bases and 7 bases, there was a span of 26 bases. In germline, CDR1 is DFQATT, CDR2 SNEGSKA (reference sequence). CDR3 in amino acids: CSARDSIRDTVLKNTQYF. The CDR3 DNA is TGCAGTGCTAGAGACTCAATCCGGGACACGGTATTAAAAAATACGCAGTATTTT.

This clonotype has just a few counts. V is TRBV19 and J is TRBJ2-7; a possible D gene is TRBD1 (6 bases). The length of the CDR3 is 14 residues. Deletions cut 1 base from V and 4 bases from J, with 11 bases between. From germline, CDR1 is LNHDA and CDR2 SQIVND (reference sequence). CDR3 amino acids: CASSIVRGAYEQYF. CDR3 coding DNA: TGTGCCAGTAGTATAGTCAGGGGCGCGTACGAGCAGTACTTC.

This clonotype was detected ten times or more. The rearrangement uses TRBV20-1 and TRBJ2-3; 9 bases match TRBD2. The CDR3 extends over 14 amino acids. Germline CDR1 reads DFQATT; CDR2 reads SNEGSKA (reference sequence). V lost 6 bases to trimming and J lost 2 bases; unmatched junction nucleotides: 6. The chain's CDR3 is CSAQRLADTDTQYF. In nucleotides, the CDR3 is TGCAGTGCGCAGCGACTAGCGGACACAGATACGCAGTATTTT.

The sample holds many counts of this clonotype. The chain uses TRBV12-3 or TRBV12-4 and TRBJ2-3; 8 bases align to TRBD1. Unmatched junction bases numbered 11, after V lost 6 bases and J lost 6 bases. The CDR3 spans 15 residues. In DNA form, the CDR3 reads TGTGCCAGCAGATTGACAGGGGATCAATGGGATACGCAGTATTTT. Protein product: CASRLTGDQWDTQYF.

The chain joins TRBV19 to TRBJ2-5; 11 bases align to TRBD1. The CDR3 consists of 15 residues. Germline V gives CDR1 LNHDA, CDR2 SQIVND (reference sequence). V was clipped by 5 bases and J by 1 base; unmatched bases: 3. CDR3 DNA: TGTGCCAGTAGTTGGGGGACAGGGGGCCAAGAGACCCAGTACTTC. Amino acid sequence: CASSWGTGGQETQYF.

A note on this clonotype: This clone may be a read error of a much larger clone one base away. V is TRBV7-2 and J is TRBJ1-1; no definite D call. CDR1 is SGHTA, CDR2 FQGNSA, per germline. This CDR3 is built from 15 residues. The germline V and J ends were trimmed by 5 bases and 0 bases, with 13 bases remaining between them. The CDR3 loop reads CASSPLIRLNTEAFF. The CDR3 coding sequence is TGTGCCAGCAGCCCCCTTATACGTCTGAACACTGAAGCTTTCTTT.

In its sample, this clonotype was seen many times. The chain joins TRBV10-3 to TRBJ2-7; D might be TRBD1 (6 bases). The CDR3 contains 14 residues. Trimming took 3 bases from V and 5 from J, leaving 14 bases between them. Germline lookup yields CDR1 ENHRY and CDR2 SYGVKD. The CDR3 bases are TGTGCCATCAGTGAAGGGGGACCAGGCGACGAGCAGTACTTC. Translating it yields CAISEGGPGDEQYF.

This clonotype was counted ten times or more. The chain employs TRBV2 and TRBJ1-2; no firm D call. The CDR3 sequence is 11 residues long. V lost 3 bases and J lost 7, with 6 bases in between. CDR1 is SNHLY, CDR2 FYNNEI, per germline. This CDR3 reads CASSDDFGYTF. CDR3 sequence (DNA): TGTGCCAGCAGTGACGACTTTGGCTACACCTTC.

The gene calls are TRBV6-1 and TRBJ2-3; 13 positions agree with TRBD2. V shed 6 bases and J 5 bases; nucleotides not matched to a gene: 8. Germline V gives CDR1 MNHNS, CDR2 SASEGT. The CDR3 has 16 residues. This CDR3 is CASSRGTSGTEDTQYF. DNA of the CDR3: TGTGCCAGCAGCCGAGGGACTAGCGGGACTGAAGATACGCAGTATTTT.

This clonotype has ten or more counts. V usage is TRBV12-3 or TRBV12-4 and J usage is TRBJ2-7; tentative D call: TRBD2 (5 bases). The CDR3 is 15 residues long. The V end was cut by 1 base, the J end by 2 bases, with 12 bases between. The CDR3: CASSLGRAVAYEQYF. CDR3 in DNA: TGTGCCAGCAGTTTAGGGCGGGCGGTCGCCTACGAGCAGTACTTC.

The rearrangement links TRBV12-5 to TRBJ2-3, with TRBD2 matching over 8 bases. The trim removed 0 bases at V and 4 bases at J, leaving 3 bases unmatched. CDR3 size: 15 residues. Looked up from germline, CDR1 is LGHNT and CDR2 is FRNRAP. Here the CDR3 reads CASGLVAGGADTQYF. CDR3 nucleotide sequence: TGTGCTAGTGGTTTGGTGGCCGGGGGGGCAGATACGCAGTATTTT.

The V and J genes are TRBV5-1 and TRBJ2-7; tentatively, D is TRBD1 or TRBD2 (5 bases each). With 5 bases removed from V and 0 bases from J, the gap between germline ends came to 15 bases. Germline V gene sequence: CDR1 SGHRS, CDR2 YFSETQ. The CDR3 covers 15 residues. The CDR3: CASRTGAESSYEQYF. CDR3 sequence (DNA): TGCGCCAGCAGGACCGGGGCGGAAAGCTCCTACGAGCAGTACTTC.

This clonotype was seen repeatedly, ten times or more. The CDR3 loop is CASSPTGANTEAFF. DNA of the CDR3: TGTGCCAGCAGCCCCACAGGGGCGAACACTGAAGCTTTCTTT. This chain uses TRBV3-1 with TRBJ1-1; 7 bases match TRBD1. In germline, CDR1 is LGHDT, CDR2 YNNKEL (reference sequence). V shed 4 bases, J shed 1 base, and the junction held 3 bases outside the gene matches. CDR3 length equals 14 residues.

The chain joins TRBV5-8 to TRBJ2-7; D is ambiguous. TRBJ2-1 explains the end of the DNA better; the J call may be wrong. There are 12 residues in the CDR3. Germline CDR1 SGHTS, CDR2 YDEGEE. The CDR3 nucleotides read TGTGCCAGCACTCGGCTCTCCTACGAGCAGTTCTTC. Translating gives CASTRLSYEQFF.

CDR3 sequence reads: CASSETTYPYEQYF. As DNA, the CDR3 is TGTGCCAGCAGTGAGACAACTTATCCCTACGAGCAGTACTTC. V and J are TRBV2 and TRBJ2-7; D unclear. Germline loops: CDR1 SNHLY, CDR2 FYNNEI. V dropped 3 bases and J dropped 2 bases, with 11 bases sitting between them. This CDR3 has 14 amino acids.

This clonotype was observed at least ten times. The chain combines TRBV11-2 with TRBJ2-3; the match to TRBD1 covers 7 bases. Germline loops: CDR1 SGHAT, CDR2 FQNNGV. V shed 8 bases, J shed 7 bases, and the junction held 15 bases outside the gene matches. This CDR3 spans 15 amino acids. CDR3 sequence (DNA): TGTGCCAGCTCGGGATCGGCAGGGGGATCGTATACGCAGTATTTT. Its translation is CASSGSAGGSYTQYF.

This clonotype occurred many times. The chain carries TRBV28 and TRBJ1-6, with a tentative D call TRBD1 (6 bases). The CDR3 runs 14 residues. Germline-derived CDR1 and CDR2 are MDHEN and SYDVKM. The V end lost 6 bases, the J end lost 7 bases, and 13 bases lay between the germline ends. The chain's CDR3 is CASSLAGVNSPLHF. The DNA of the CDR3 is TGTGCCAGCAGCTTAGCAGGGGTAAATTCACCCCTCCACTTT. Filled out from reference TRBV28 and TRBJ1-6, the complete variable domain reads DVKVTQSSRYLVKRTGEKVFLECVQDMDHENMFWYRQDPGLGLRLIYFSYDVKMKEKGDIPEGYSVSREKKERFSLILESASTNQTSMYLCASSLAGVNSPLHFGNGTRLTVT.

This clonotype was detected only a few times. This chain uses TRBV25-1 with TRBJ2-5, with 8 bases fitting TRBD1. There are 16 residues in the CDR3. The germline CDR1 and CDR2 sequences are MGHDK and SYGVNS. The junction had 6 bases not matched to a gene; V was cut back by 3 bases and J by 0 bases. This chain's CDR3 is CASSDFRDRHQETQYF. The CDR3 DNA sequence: TGTGCCAGCAGTGATTTTCGGGACAGGCACCAAGAGACCCAGTACTTC.